The T cell receptor (beta chain) described here comes from a study of blood T cell repertoires in COVID-19. The V and J ends lost 3 bases and 4 bases, in that order; junction bases with no gene match: 4. The CDR3 loop spans 15 amino acids. Germline V gene sequence: CDR1 SEHNR, CDR2 FQNEAQ (reference sequence). Generated by immunoSEQ multiplex PCR, the TCRdb table keeps only in-frame clones and is missing some. The sample consists of 290,000 or so clones, roughly 80% of them appearing once. This clone was recorded once. This clonotype was obtained from a middle-aged man who had been exposed to COVID-19. The chain recombines TRBV7-9 with TRBJ2-5; 11 bases map to TRBD2. The sequenced sample consisted of PBMCs or T cells enriched from blood (not recorded which). CDR3 amino acids: CASSLSSGRRETQYF. Written as DNA, the CDR3 is TGTGCCAGCAGCTTGTCTAGCGGGAGGCGAGAGACCCAGTACTTC.